Listed below are T cell receptor beta chains from one sample, sequenced in a study of a mutant IDH1 vaccine in newly diagnosed glioma. The protocol was immunoSEQ multiplex PCR, while the TCRdb copy is restricted to in-frame clones and leaves out a portion. The data show some 70,000 clones, approximately 79% seen once. The sample here was PBMCs, taken from a glioma patient treated with radiotherapy, temozolomide or both. The receptors stem from a man over 45 with glioma. Each CDR3 is given with its conserved first and last residue. A D gene is named only where the DNA matches it firmly. Only some rows state a clone size, as once, few, many or a class for expanded clones.

V	size	J	D	CDR3	DNA
TRBV6-5	.	TRBJ2-2	.	CASGTTGPTGELFF	TGTGCCAGCGGTACAACGGGGCCGACCGGGGAGCTGTTTTTT
TRBV4-2	.	TRBJ1-6	.	CASSQVIERNSPLHF	TGTGCCAGCAGCCAAGTGATAGAGAGAAATTCACCCCTCCACTTT
TRBV28	.	TRBJ1-5	TRBD1	CASGIRQGLGQPQHF	TGTGCCAGCGGGATTAGACAGGGTCTCGGACAGCCCCAGCATTTT
TRBV28	.	TRBJ2-7	TRBD1	CASSSSPGTATYEQYF	TGTGCCAGCAGTTCTTCTCCCGGGACAGCCACCTACGAGCAGTACTTC
TRBV6-5	.	TRBJ2-7	.	CASSYGAGGGYEQYF	TGTGCCAGCAGTTACGGGGCAGGTGGCGGCTACGAGCAGTACTTC
TRBV7-2	.	TRBJ1-1	.	CASTFGVVNTEAFF	TGTGCCAGCACTTTCGGAGTGGTGAACACTGAAGCTTTCTTT
TRBV6-1	.	TRBJ1-5	.	CASSDRGSWGNQPQHF	TGTGCCAGCAGTGACAGAGGCTCTTGGGGCAATCAGCCCCAGCATTTT
TRBV14	once	TRBJ2-7	TRBD1	CASSHSDRASSYEQYF	TGTGCCAGCAGCCACTCGGACAGGGCGAGCTCCTACGAGCAGTACTTC
TRBV15	.	TRBJ2-2	TRBD1	CATTPGDRASNTGELFF	TGTGCCACCACCCCGGGGGACAGGGCCTCCAACACCGGGGAGCTGTTTTTT
TRBV10-3	.	TRBJ1-4	.	CAIRRGQGEKLFF	TGTGCCATCAGGCGGGGGCAAGGTGAAAAACTGTTTTTT
TRBV5-4	.	TRBJ2-1	.	CASSSWTFGGQFF	TGTGCCAGCAGCTCATGGACCTTTGGGGGACAGTTCTTC
TRBV28	.	TRBJ1-4	TRBD1	CASSLTGGRYEKLFF	TGTGCCAGCAGCCTAACAGGGGGACGGTATGAAAAACTGTTTTTT
TRBV30	.	TRBJ1-2	.	CAWSLGGGYTF	TGTGCCTGGAGCCTGGGGGGGGGCTACACCTTC
TRBV5-4	once	TRBJ2-7	TRBD2	CASSLEAGGNYEQYF	TGTGCCAGCAGCTTAGAAGCGGGGGGAAACTACGAGCAGTACTTC
TRBV11-1	.	TRBJ1-1	TRBD1	CASSLAQGQGANTEAFF	TGTGCCAGCAGCTTAGCGCAGGGACAGGGGGCAAACACTGAAGCTTTCTTT
TRBV7-2	.	TRBJ1-1	.	CASSTGGRVNTEAFF	TGTGCCAGCAGCACTGGTGGCAGGGTGAACACTGAAGCTTTCTTT
TRBV5-4	.	TRBJ1-5	.	CASSLPNQPQHF	TGTGCCAGCAGCTTACCCAATCAGCCCCAGCATTTT
TRBV19	.	TRBJ2-7	TRBD1	CASSVYGTGGSEQYF	TGTGCCAGTTCGGTCTACGGGACAGGGGGAAGTGAGCAGTACTTC
TRBV18	few	TRBJ2-6	.	CASSDQSSGANVLTF	TGTGCCAGCTCGGATCAGTCCTCTGGGGCCAACGTCCTGACTTTC
TRBV18	.	TRBJ2-1	.	CASSPPGTPNEQFF	TGTGCCAGCTCACCACCTGGGACTCCCAATGAGCAGTTCTTC
TRBV19	.	TRBJ1-5	.	CASSPRDQPQHF	TGTGCCAGTAGCCCACGGGATCAGCCCCAGCATTTT
TRBV19	.	TRBJ2-1	TRBD2	CASTSGGVTYNEQFF	TGTGCCAGTACCAGCGGGGGGGTTACCTACAATGAGCAGTTCTTC
TRBV30	.	TRBJ1-1	TRBD1	CAWRYRGSGNTEAFF	TGTGCCTGGAGGTACAGGGGGAGTGGGAACACTGAAGCTTTCTTT
TRBV7-7	.	TRBJ2-1	TRBD2	CASSLQAGDNEQFF	TGTGCTAGCAGCTTACAAGCGGGGGATAATGAGCAGTTCTTC
TRBV5-1	few	TRBJ1-1	TRBD1	CASSQGTGLYTEAFF	TGCGCCAGCAGCCAAGGGACAGGGCTATACACTGAAGCTTTCTTT
TRBV9	.	TRBJ2-2	TRBD2	CASSAQGAGAVTGELFF	TGTGCCAGCAGCGCCCAGGGAGCGGGGGCCGTTACCGGGGAGCTGTTTTTT
TRBV2	.	TRBJ2-7	TRBD1	CASSVRQGDGEQYF	TGTGCCAGCAGTGTTCGACAGGGTGATGGCGAGCAGTACTTC
TRBV28	.	TRBJ1-4	TRBD1	CASSPPPGQGTLFF	TGTGCCAGCAGCCCACCTCCGGGACAGGGGACACTGTTTTTT
TRBV19	.	TRBJ2-5	.	CASRPGNRETQYF	TGTGCCAGTAGACCGGGCAACCGGGAGACCCAGTACTTC
TRBV19	.	TRBJ2-2	.	CASSTRFSRGPGELFF	TGTGCCAGTAGTACCCGGTTCTCTCGGGGTCCAGGGGAGCTGTTTTTT
TRBV7-2	.	TRBJ1-5	.	CASSLRGSQPQHF	TGTGCCAGCAGCTTAAGGGGGAGTCAGCCCCAGCATTTT
TRBV2	.	TRBJ2-3	.	CASGSTDTQYF	TGTGCCAGCGGGAGCACAGATACGCAGTATTTT
TRBV7-9	.	TRBJ2-7	.	CASSLVSGEQYF	TGTGCCAGCAGCTTAGTTAGTGGCGAGCAGTACTTC